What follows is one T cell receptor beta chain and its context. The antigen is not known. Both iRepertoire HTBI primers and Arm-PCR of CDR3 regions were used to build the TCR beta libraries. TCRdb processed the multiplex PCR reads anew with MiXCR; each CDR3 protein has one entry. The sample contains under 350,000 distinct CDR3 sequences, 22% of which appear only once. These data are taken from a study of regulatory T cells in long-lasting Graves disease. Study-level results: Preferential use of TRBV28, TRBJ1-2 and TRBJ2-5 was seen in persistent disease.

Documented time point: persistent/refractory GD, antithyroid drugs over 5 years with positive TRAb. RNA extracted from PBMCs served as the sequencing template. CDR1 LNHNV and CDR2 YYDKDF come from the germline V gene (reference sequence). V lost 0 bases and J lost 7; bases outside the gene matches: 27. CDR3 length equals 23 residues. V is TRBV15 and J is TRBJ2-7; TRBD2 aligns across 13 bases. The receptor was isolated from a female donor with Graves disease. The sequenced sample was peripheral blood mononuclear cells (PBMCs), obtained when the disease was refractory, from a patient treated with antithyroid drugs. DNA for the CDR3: TGTGCCACCAGCAGAGATAAGCCCCTCCACAGGGTTGGACTAGCGGGAGATAATTTGGAGCAGTACTTC. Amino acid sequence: CATSRDKPLHRVGLAGDNLEQYF.